This T cell receptor (beta chain) is drawn from a study of PD-1 blockade in classical Hodgkin lymphoma. The study, taken as a whole, reports: In CD4+ cells, TCR diversity went up significantly by C4D1, but in CD8+ cells it did not. Prior to therapy, complete responders displayed diversity much like that of newly diagnosed patients. As was reported, newly diagnosed patients showed lower baseline TCR diversity than healthy donors did.

The data were produced by immunoSEQ multiplex PCR, yet TCRdb's version contains in-frame clones alone and is incomplete. The sample lists tens of thousands of clones; around 69% were seen once. Note on this clone: The antigen is unknown.

The CDR3 runs 15 residues. V lost 1 base, J lost 7 bases, and 5 bases stayed unmatched. Germline CDR1 is PRHDT and CDR2 is FYEKMQ (reference sequence). Every patient had relapsed following autologous stem cell transplantation, and cohorts differed in brentuximab vedotin exposure. The clonotype originates from a human donor with classical Hodgkin lymphoma. This chain uses TRBV13 with TRBJ2-1; TRBD2 agrees at 9 bases. The sequenced sample was peripheral blood mononuclear cells (PBMCs), obtained at baseline. The CDR3 sequence is CASSLEAGGLNEQFF. The CDR3 region has the DNA TGTGCCAGCAGCTTAGAGGCGGGGGGGCTAAATGAGCAGTTCTTC.